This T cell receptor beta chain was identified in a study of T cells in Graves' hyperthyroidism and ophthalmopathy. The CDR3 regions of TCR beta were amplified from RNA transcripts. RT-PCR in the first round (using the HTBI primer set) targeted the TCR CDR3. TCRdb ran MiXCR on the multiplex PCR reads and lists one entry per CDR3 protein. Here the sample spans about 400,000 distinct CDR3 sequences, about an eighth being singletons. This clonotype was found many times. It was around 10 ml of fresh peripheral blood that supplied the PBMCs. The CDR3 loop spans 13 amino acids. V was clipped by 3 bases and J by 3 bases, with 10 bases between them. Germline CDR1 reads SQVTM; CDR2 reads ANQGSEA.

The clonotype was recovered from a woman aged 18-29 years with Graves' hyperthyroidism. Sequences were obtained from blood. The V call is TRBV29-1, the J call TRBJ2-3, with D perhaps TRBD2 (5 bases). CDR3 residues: CSVDRTGTDTQYF. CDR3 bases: TGCAGCGTTGACCGGACTGGTACAGATACGCAGTATTTT.